This T cell receptor beta chain was observed in a study of T cell responses to AZD1222 COVID-19 vaccine. Some clones are missing from TCRdb's copy, which holds only in-frame ones; the method was immunoSEQ multiplex PCR. The sample includes about 170,000 clones, approximately 90% seen only once; the top ten take roughly 0.98%. Germline lookup yields CDR1 SQVTM and CDR2 ANQGSEA. The CDR3 runs to 12 residues. The clonotype originates from an adult who received the AZD1222 COVID-19 vaccine. Sequenced material: peripheral blood, taken 28 days after the second AZD1222 dose. The chain is built from TRBV29-1 and TRBJ1-1, with D possibly matching TRBD1 (6 bases). CDR3: CSGEGDHTEAFF. The CDR3 coding sequence is TGCAGTGGAGAGGGGGATCACACTGAAGCTTTCTTT.